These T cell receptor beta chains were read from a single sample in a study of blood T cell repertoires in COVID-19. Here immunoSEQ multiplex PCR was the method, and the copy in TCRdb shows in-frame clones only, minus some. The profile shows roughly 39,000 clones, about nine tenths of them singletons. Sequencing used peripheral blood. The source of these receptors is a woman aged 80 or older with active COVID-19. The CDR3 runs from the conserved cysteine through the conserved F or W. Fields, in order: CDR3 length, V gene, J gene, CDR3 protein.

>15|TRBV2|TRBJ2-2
CASRAGTGNTGELFF
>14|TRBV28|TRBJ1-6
CASRRQGYNSPLHF
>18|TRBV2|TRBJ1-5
CASSEYSPAGGSNQPQHF
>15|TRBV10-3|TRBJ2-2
CAISPGLVRTGELFF
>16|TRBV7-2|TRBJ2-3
CASSIDGGPGTDTQYF
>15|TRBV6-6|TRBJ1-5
CASSGQGVSNQPQHF
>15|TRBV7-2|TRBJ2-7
CASSVAGASMHEQYF
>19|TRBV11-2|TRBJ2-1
CASSYPGSLGLSSYNEQFF
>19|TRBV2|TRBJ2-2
CASSEAKAGGFANTGELFF
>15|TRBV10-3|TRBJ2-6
CAISEGASGANVLTF
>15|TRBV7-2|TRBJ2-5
CASSLQRGGQETQYF
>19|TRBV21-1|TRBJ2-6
CASSKALGTATSGANVLTF
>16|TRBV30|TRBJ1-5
CAWSVSGQGARQPQHF
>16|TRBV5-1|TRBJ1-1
CASSWRTGGSNTEAFF
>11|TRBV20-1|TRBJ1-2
CSALQGYGYTF
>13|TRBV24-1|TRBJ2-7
CATSRRTSAEQYF
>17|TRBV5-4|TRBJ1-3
CASSLANRGMDGNTIYF
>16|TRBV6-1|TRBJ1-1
CASSGWVVTLNTEAFF
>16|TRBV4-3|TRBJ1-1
CASSPSQGSLNTEAFF
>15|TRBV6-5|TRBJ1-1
CASSYSVQGATEAFF
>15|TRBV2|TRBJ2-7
CASTELRQRGHEQYF
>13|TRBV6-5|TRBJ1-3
CASSPILRNTIYF
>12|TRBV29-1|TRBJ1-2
CSVEGGGGGYTF
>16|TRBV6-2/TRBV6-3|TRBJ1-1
CASRPRKGYKDTEAFF
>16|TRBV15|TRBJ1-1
CATSRDRARANTEAFF
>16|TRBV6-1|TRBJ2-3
CASSESYRVRTDTQYF
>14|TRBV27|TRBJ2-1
CASSSQTLAGELFF
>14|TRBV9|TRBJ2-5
CASSVSRGGETQYF
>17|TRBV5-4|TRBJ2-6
CASSGRDILSGANVLTF
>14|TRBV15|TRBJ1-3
CATSRGTSTDTIYF
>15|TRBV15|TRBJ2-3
CATSRDPRSTDTQYF
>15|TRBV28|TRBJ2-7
CASSGGIRVSYEQYF
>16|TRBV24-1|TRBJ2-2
CATSDLGQVGTGELFF
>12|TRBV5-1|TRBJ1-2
CASSLQGLGYTF
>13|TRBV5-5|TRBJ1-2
CASSLDRHYGYTF
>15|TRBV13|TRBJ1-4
CASSQGTGANEKLFF
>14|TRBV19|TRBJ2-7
CASISRRCPYEQYF
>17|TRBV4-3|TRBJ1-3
CASSQAGQTNSGNTIYF
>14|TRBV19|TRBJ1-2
CASSTGDSNYGYTF
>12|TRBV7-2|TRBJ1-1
CASSLMGLEAFF
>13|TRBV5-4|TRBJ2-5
CASSLEGQETQYF
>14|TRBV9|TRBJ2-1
CASTSVKSYNEQFF
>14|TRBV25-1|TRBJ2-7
CASSDSGGWDEQYF
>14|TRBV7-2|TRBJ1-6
CASSSPQGRSPLHF
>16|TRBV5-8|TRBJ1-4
CASSRGQGAKGEKLFF